This TCR beta chain was identified during a study of CD8 T cells in ankylosing spondylitis. Making use of molecular barcodes, quantitative 5'-RACE generated TCR beta libraries. MiXCR, run by TCRdb on the 5' RACE reads, gives a single entry per CDR3 protein. Here the sample spans approximately 290,000 distinct CDR3 sequences, more than 20% being singletons. In its sample, this clonotype was seen a few times. The antigen is not known. Findings and limits, study-wide: Peripheral blood held disease-linked clones only at relatively low frequency, and these were CD8+. Reportedly, disease-linked clones are significantly enriched in ankylosing spondylitis patients' matched synovial fluid.

CDR3 length equals 14 residues. Trimming stripped 3 bases from V and 4 bases from J, with 13 bases between. Per germline, CDR1 SGHRS and CDR2 YFSETQ. The chain recombines TRBV5-1 with TRBJ2-5; TRBD2 might be the D (5 bases). This receptor was identified in a female donor with ankylosing spondylitis or in good health (not recorded which). Sequencing was done on a sample of blood, either unsorted or a sorted T cell fraction (not recorded which). CDR3 nucleotides: TGCGCCAGCAGCTCGCCGGGAATGGGAGAGACCCAGTACTTC. Translation gives CASSSPGMGETQYF. The entire variable domain, with the rest obtained from reference TRBV5-1 and TRBJ2-5, is as follows: KAGVTQTPRYLIKTRGQQVTLSCSPISGHRSVSWYQQTPGQGLQFLFEYFSETQRNKGNFPGRFSGRQFSNSRSEMNVSTLELGDSALYLCASSSPGMGETQYFGPGTRLLVL.